This T cell receptor (beta chain) was observed in a study of blood T cell repertoires in COVID-19. Data came from immunoSEQ multiplex PCR; TCRdb stores just in-frame clones and leaves some out. The sample carries almost 85,000 clones, around 80% recorded once. The CDR3 is 15 amino acids. Germline CDR1 is MNHEY and CDR2 is SVGAGI. The V and J ends lost 7 bases and 1 base respectively, with 16 bases between them. The sample was peripheral blood. The chain is built from TRBV6-5 and TRBJ2-5; TRBD1 is a possible D gene (5 bases). This clonotype originated in a man older than 75 with active or convalescent COVID-19. The CDR3 loop reads CASTAFMGPQETQYF. The CDR3 nucleotides are TGTGCCAGCACTGCCTTTATGGGGCCCCAAGAGACCCAGTACTTC.